The rows below give T cell receptor beta chains drawn from one sample of a study of cytomegalovirus exposure and HLA in healthy donors. Measured with immunoSEQ multiplex PCR; TCRdb has only the in-frame clones, and not every one. The sample has about 60,000 clones, around 70% seen once; the top ten hold roughly 19%. Sequencing was carried out using PBMCs. All receptors come from a woman aged 60-75 years in good health and CMV-seropositive. Each CDR3 is given with its conserved first and last residue. Each record gives: V gene, J gene, D gene, CDR3 protein. D genes are given only for firm matches.

TRBV5-4,TRBJ1-2,.,CASSYNPTVNYGYTF
TRBV19,TRBJ1-2,TRBD1,CASSIGQGIRGYTF
TRBV5-4,TRBJ2-1,.,CASSLRGWQLFNEQFF
TRBV9,TRBJ1-6,.,CASSVDRNSPLHF
TRBV7-6,TRBJ2-3,TRBD2,CASTPRVGGDTQYF
TRBV13,TRBJ1-2,.,CASSGPTGSPGRYTF
TRBV6-1,TRBJ1-6,.,CASSGALPGGQSPLHF
TRBV7-2,TRBJ1-5,TRBD1,CASSTHPGTAIGNQPQHF
TRBV7-3,TRBJ2-2,TRBD2,CASSSGGARGELFF
TRBV30,TRBJ1-4,TRBD1,CACEGQAREKLFF
TRBV6-1,TRBJ2-7,TRBD2,CASSEELAGAYEQYF
TRBV4-1,TRBJ2-3,TRBD2,CASSQDLTSGARGTDTQYF
TRBV27,TRBJ1-6,TRBD1,CASSDRVGNSPLHF
TRBV6-1,TRBJ2-7,TRBD1,CASSRTPTGAYEQYF
TRBV15,TRBJ2-2,TRBD1,CATSRDWLGQGISGELFF
TRBV2,TRBJ1-2,.,CASSDQVNYGYTF
TRBV15,TRBJ1-1,.,CATSRDLRGEAFF
TRBV28,TRBJ1-2,.,CASSFWGEGYTF
TRBV19,TRBJ1-3,TRBD1,CASSIGTGGGNTIYF
TRBV7-2,TRBJ2-1,TRBD2,CASSRAGGGLNNEQFF
TRBV5-6,TRBJ1-1,.,CASSLDTGILLNTEAFF
TRBV15,TRBJ2-1,TRBD1,CATSPGQGYNEQFF
TRBV7-2,TRBJ2-7,TRBD1,CASSSGTGAYEQYF
TRBV12-5,TRBJ1-5,.,CASGSTFQPQHF
TRBV6-5,TRBJ2-2,.,CASSYPGTSGELFF
TRBV5-6,TRBJ1-5,TRBD1,CASSLSGAGGSPWQPQHF
TRBV29-1,TRBJ1-1,TRBD1,CSVRTRTGGAALGLVGTEAFF
TRBV10-3,TRBJ2-1,.,CAISAQVPPSSYNEQFF
TRBV7-7,TRBJ2-7,.,CASSPTGRGEQYF
TRBV30,TRBJ1-2,TRBD1,CAWGTGHNYGYTF
TRBV7-6,TRBJ2-2,.,CASSLVVLQGTRTGELFF
TRBV5-1,TRBJ2-5,.,CASSRGTGLAETQYF
TRBV5-6,TRBJ1-6,TRBD1,CASSGDRGLSPLHF
TRBV5-8,TRBJ1-2,.,CASSSTGTTANYGHTF
TRBV4-1,TRBJ1-2,TRBD1,CASSQEEGQGAHIYGYTF
TRBV5-5,TRBJ1-6,.,CASSLAGVNSPLHF
TRBV5-1,TRBJ2-5,.,CASSLTVGETQYF
TRBV5-6,TRBJ2-7,.,CASSSQGGSYEQYF
TRBV9,TRBJ2-5,.,CASSVMGAIETQYF
TRBV13,TRBJ1-6,TRBD1,CASSVRTGELPLHF
TRBV2,TRBJ2-1,.,CASSGSGGEQFF
TRBV19,TRBJ2-7,TRBD1,CASSASTTGAVYEQYF
TRBV5-8,TRBJ2-1,TRBD2,CASSSRTSGGLTYNEQFF
TRBV9,TRBJ1-5,.,CASSSGGPSNQPQHF
TRBV27,TRBJ1-2,TRBD1,CASSSRQGYSYGYTF
TRBV6-5,TRBJ2-7,.,CASTPAGVSGEQYF
TRBV7-9,TRBJ1-4,TRBD1,CSSSLPRNSTGANEKLFF
TRBV10-3,TRBJ1-1,TRBD1,CAISEMTGKGSSEAFF
TRBV9,TRBJ1-3,.,CASSSPDSGNTIYF
TRBV28,TRBJ1-5,TRBD1,CASSSAMTGGGQPQHF
TRBV5-5,TRBJ1-5,TRBD1,CASSFGTADQPQHF
TRBV4-1,TRBJ1-5,TRBD1,CASSRTGGRQGGNQPQHF
TRBV23-1,TRBJ1-2,.,CASSQLDSVF
TRBV20-1,TRBJ1-2,.,CSVWGDGYTF
TRBV7-7,TRBJ2-5,TRBD1,CASSLIGVEQGAGETQYF
TRBV10-3,TRBJ1-5,TRBD1,CAINSDRGEQPQHF
TRBV19,TRBJ1-1,.,CASRTVLNNILEAFF